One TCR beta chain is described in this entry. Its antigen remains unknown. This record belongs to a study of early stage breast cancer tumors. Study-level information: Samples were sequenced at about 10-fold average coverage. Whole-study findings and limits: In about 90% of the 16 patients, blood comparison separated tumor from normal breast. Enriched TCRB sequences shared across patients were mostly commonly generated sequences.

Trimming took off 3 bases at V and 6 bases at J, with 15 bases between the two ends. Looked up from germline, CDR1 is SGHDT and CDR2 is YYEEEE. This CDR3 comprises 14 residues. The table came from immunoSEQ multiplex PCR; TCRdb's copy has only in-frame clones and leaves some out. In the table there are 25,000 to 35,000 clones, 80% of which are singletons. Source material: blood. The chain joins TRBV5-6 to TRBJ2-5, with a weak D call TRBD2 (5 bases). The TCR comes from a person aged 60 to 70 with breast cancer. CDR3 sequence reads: CASSSMDFGQTQYF. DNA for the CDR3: TGTGCCAGCAGCTCCATGGACTTCGGTCAGACCCAGTACTTC.